This T cell receptor (beta chain) was found in a study of shared clonotypes between healthy human individuals. Whole-study context: Aged between 18 and 49, the donors were a couple of women and a few men. Study results and limitations: Relative to memory subsets, naive subsets generally showed larger estimated richness. The four-donor shared clonotypes exceeded non-shared clonotypes in generation probability, with non-shared ones scoring lower.

This CDR3 has 20 amino acids. Trimming removed 4 bases from V and 3 bases from J; junction bases left unmatched: 19. CDR1 ENHRY and CDR2 SYGVKD come from the germline V gene. Genomic DNA belonging to each subset was distributed in equal measure over several immunoSEQ plates. Sequencing used immunoSEQ multiplex PCR; TCRdb keeps in-frame clones, though not all of them. The sample carries roughly 700,000 clones, around 72% recorded once. With respect to this clone: Its antigen is not known.

The rearrangement joins TRBV10-3 to TRBJ2-3; 10 nucleotides match TRBD2. This TCR derives from a woman aged 30 to 39 in good health. The sequenced sample consisted of memory CD4+ T cells sorted from blood. Subset in this sample: CD45RA-negative fraction. The CDR3 spells CAISAGSRGGRAGGTDTQYF. CDR3 coding DNA: TGTGCCATCAGTGCGGGTAGCCGGGGAGGCCGAGCGGGAGGGACAGATACGCAGTATTTT.